Listed below are T cell receptor beta chains from one sample, sequenced in a study of T-cell reconstitution after alpha-beta-depleted transplantation in children. MiXCR, applied by TCRdb to the PCR reads, yields one record per CDR3 protein. The sample contains hundreds of thousands of distinct CDR3 sequences, under 14% of which appear only once. The source material was peripheral blood, sampled 180 days after TCRalphabeta/CD19-depleted stem cell transplant. These receptors all come from a male patient between 2 and 15 years old who had a stem cell transplant for chronic granulomatous disease, so the T cells may come from the graft donor. CDR3s include the opening cysteine and the closing phenylalanine or tryptophan. The D gene is left open where the match is weak.

13	-	TRBV5-5	TRBJ1-2	CASSSTGPYGYTF
14	-	TRBV30	TRBJ1-1	CAWSPLTANTEAFF
15	-	TRBV18	TRBJ2-7	CASSPGGPRTLEQYF
15	TRBD1	TRBV5-1	TRBJ1-3	CASSLEGQRANTIYF
15	-	TRBV12-3/TRBV12-4	TRBJ2-1	CASSFRRVGYNEQFF
15	TRBD1	TRBV5-1	TRBJ1-3	CASSLTGAGGNTIYF
17	TRBD2	TRBV6-2/TRBV6-3	TRBJ2-3	CASSTKIAGASTDTQYF
15	-	TRBV29-1	TRBJ2-1	CSVAQPTTDPLEQFF
15	-	TRBV7-8	TRBJ2-1	CASSQVEAVDNEQFF
16	-	TRBV12-3/TRBV12-4	TRBJ1-5	CASSLSWRGGDQPQHF
15	TRBD2	TRBV28	TRBJ2-5	CASSLGGAGGETQYF
13	-	TRBV7-3	TRBJ2-7	CASSLDGSYEQYF
13	-	TRBV20-1	TRBJ1-3	CSASRGPGNTIYF
15	-	TRBV5-1	TRBJ1-2	CASSLRGNGDYGYTF
14	-	TRBV6-2/TRBV6-3	TRBJ2-7	CASSYGGSTYEQYF
13	-	TRBV20-1	TRBJ2-7	CSARGELYYEQYF
16	TRBD2	TRBV12-3/TRBV12-4	TRBJ2-3	CASSWGLASSTDTQYF